This T cell receptor (beta chain) was sequenced during a study of blood T cell repertoires in COVID-19. For the study at large: The samples span acute and convalescent COVID-19 from the United States, Italy and Spain.

Per the authors' pipeline: Estimated nucleated cell counts came from reference gene primer amplification. The assay was immunoSEQ multiplex PCR, and TCRdb's table has in-frame clones only and misses some. The DNA was the basis for D and trimming; V, J and clone size are from that table. The sample has over 150,000 clones, roughly 86% seen once. The TCR was taken from an elderly woman with COVID-19, enrolled during active disease. The sample comprised peripheral blood.

CDR3 nucleotides: TGTGCCAGCAGCTTTCCGGCGGGTACGCAGTATTTT. Translating gives CASSFPAGTQYF. The V and J genes are TRBV7-2 and TRBJ2-3, with TRBD2 as a possible D gene (5 bases). V was shortened by 3 bases and J by 8 bases, with 9 bases between the two germline ends. This CDR3 has 12 amino acids. The germline CDR1 and CDR2 sequences are SGHTA and FQGNSA.